These 12 T cell receptor beta chains were all obtained from the same sample, sequenced in a study of T cell repertoires in cytomegalovirus infection. No antigen has been identified for these receptors. TCRdb analysed the reads with MiXCR anew, one entry per CDR3 protein. The sample carries roughly 920,000 distinct CDR3 sequences, roughly 31% recorded once. Sequenced here: cultured CD8+ T cells from PBMCs, sampled from culture after CMV antigen stimulation. These receptors came from a human donor in good health (CMV status not recorded). Some clones in this sample may be carry-over from other donors' samples.

The V gene is TRBV6-2 or TRBV6-3, the J gene TRBJ2-6; D gene uncertain. The CDR3 has 15 amino acids. V dropped 0 bases and J dropped 3 bases, with 6 bases sitting between them. Germline V CDR1 and CDR2: MNHEY, SVGEGT. The CDR3 DNA follows: TGTGCCAGCAGTTACTCCCTGTATGGGGCCAACGTCCTGACTTTC. Translation: CASSYSLYGANVLTF.

This clonotype was counted a few times. The chain couples TRBV6-1 to TRBJ1-1, with D unclear. Germline CDR1 is MNHNS and CDR2 is SASEGT. This CDR3 has 16 amino acids. V lost 3 bases and J lost 0, with 14 bases in between. Here the CDR3 DNA reads TGTGCCAGCAGTGAGGCAGCGTACAACATGAACACTGAAGCTTTCTTT. It yields the protein CASSEAAYNMNTEAFF.

This clonotype was detected many times. This sequence joins TRBV3-1 and TRBJ1-4; D possibly corresponds to TRBD1 (5 bases). Deletions cut 0 bases from V and 3 bases from J, with 17 bases between. Germline lookup yields CDR1 LGHDT and CDR2 YNNKEL (reference sequence). The CDR3 is 18 residues long. The CDR3 loop reads CASSQDFARGPANEKLFF. For the CDR3, the DNA is TGTGCCAGCAGCCAAGATTTCGCACGGGGACCGGCTAATGAAAAACTGTTTTTT.

This clonotype was counted between two and nine times. J is TRBJ2-5 and V is TRBV7-3; tentatively, D is TRBD1 (6 bases). The CDR3 sequence is 15 residues long. V was pared by 0 bases and J by 2 bases, with 10 bases between. Germline V gene sequence: CDR1 SGHTA, CDR2 FQGTGA. CDR3 bases: TGTGCCAGCAGCTTAACCCCAGGGGAGCAAGAGACCCAGTACTTC. Translation gives CASSLTPGEQETQYF.

This chain connects TRBV19 to TRBJ2-5, with D unresolved. The germline gives CDR1 LNHDA, CDR2 SQIVND (reference sequence). The CDR3 spans 14 residues. V lost 3 bases and J lost 5, with 13 bases in between. CDR3 residues: CASSIILGLETQYF. CDR3 nucleotide sequence: TGTGCCAGTAGTATCATTTTGGGGTTGGAGACCCAGTACTTC.

The sample holds many counts of this clonotype. The CDR3 DNA follows: TGTGCCAGCAGCTTAGCGGTACAGAAGAACTTTAATCAGCCCCAGCATTTT. Protein product: CASSLAVQKNFNQPQHF. The rearrangement joins TRBV7-2 to TRBJ1-5; no definite D call. The V end lost 0 bases, the J end lost 4 bases, and 16 bases lay between the germline ends. The length of the CDR3 is 17 residues. Germline V gives CDR1 SGHTA, CDR2 FQGNSA. Together with reference TRBV7-2 and TRBJ1-5, the CDR3 gives the full variable domain: GAGVSQSPSNKVTEKGKDVELRCDPISGHTALYWYRQSLGQGLEFLIYFQGNSAPDKSGLPSDRFSAERTGGSVSTLTIQRTQQEDSAVYLCASSLAVQKNFNQPQHFGDGTRLSIL.

This clonotype was recorded at least ten times. The chain joins TRBV12-5 to TRBJ2-1; D is ambiguous. Germline values: CDR1 LGHNT, CDR2 FRNRAP. V lost 5 bases, J lost 8 bases, and 10 bases lay in between. CDR3 length equals 12 residues. The CDR3 DNA is TGTGCTAGTGGTACCCGAAAGGATGAGCAGTTCTTC. This sequence encodes CASGTRKDEQFF.

The J gene is TRBJ1-4, the V gene TRBV5-4, with D maybe TRBD1 (5 bases). Germline-derived CDR1 and CDR2 are SGHNT and YYREEE (reference sequence). The CDR3 consists of 13 residues. Trimming removed 4 bases at V and 8 bases at J, with 12 bases between. CDR3 in DNA: TGTGCCAGCAGCACCCGGGGGGGGGAAAAACTGTTTTTT. The encoded protein is CASSTRGGEKLFF. Using reference TRBV5-4 and TRBJ1-4 for the parts outside the CDR3, the full variable domain is ETGVTQSPTHLIKTRGQQVTLRCSSQSGHNTVSWYQQALGQGPQFIFQYYREEENGRGNFPPRFSGLQFPNYSSELNVNALELDDSALYLCASSTRGGEKLFFGSGTQLSVL.

The CDR3: CASIPSGAGDYGYTF. Written as DNA, the CDR3 is TGTGCCAGCATTCCGTCGGGGGCTGGAGACTATGGCTACACCTTC. The genes are TRBV27 and TRBJ1-2; a possible D gene is TRBD1 (6 bases). V gave up 7 bases and J gave up 3 bases, with 18 bases separating them. This CDR3 comprises 15 residues. Germline lookup yields CDR1 MNHEY and CDR2 SMNVEV (reference sequence).

This chain uses TRBV6-2 or TRBV6-3 with TRBJ1-1; a weak D match, TRBD1 (6 bases). This CDR3 spans 15 amino acids. V was cut by 5 bases and J by 0 bases, with 13 bases left in between. CDR1 and CDR2 from the germline V gene are MNHEY and SVGEGT. The CDR3: CASSPQDSLNTEAFF. The DNA for the CDR3 is TGTGCCAGCAGTCCTCAGGACAGTTTGAACACTGAAGCTTTCTTT.

This clonotype was picked up a small number of times. CDR3 bases: TGCGCCAGCAGCCCGAGCGGGGGGCAGGGTGGCTACACCTTC. Protein sequence: CASSPSGGQGGYTF. The rearrangement links TRBV4-1 to TRBJ1-2, with D possibly being TRBD1 (6 bases). CDR3 length: 14 residues. The V end was cut by 4 bases, the J end by 7 bases, with 16 bases between. Per the germline V gene, CDR1 is MGHRA and CDR2 is YSYEKL.

This clonotype was picked up many times. The genes are TRBV7-6 and TRBJ2-6; D is perhaps TRBD1 or TRBD2 (5 bases each). Trimming left V 1 base short and J 0 bases short, with 19 bases between. This CDR3 comprises 20 residues. CDR1 SGHVS and CDR2 FNYEAQ come from the germline V gene. CDR3 in DNA: TGTGCCAGCAGCTTAGTAACCAGGGACCTTACCCTCTCTGGGGCCAACGTCCTGACTTTC. Its protein is CASSLVTRDLTLSGANVLTF.